This TCR beta chain originates from a study of T cell responses to AZD1222 COVID-19 vaccine. TCRdb's table, derived via immunoSEQ multiplex PCR, lists solely in-frame clones and lacks some. This table has more than 140,000 clones, around 89% appearing once. Findings of the study overall: It should be noted that donors were predominantly white British and more often female, and clonal diversity was possibly underestimated. Among vaccine-associated CD4 TCRs, coverage spanned spike, with dominance at 160-218 and 743-854.

Remarks on this clone: Its specificity is unknown.

This clonotype was sampled from an adult in good health. Sequencing was performed on peripheral blood, taken on day 0 of AZD1222 vaccination.

CDR3 sequence (DNA): TGTGCCAGCAGCTTAGGACGGATTACCTACAATGAGCAGTTCTTC. This translates into CASSLGRITYNEQFF. The rearrangement joins TRBV7-8 to TRBJ2-1; no clear D gene. Trimming removed 1 base at V and 2 bases at J, with 9 bases between. The CDR3 is made up of 15 amino acids. Germline CDR1 SGHVS, CDR2 FQNEAQ.